These 27 T cell receptor beta chains came from one sample sequenced in a study of molecular identifiers for immune sequencing clone quantification. TCRdb analysed the PCR reads with MiXCR anew, one entry per CDR3 protein. The sample lists 300,000 to 400,000 distinct CDR3 sequences, about 22% seen once, with 0.7% to 0.9% in the top ten. Sequencing was carried out using naive CD8+ T cells from blood, with Jurkat cell RNA spiked in. Subset given: FACS-sorted CD8+CD4-CCR7+CD45RA+ naive T cells. These receptors were taken from a human donor in good health. Some libraries in this study had Jurkat cell RNA spiked in.

This clonotype came up many times. V usage is TRBV13 and J usage is TRBJ1-1, with no clear D. Trimming removed 5 bases from V and 3 bases from J, with 22 bases in between. CDR3 length: 17 residues. Germline V gives CDR1 PRHDT, CDR2 FYEKMQ (reference sequence). The CDR3 is CASSPGRKSWADTEAFF. DNA for the CDR3: TGTGCCAGCAGCCCCGGGCGAAAATCGTGGGCTGACACTGAAGCTTTCTTT. The whole variable domain, remainder taken from reference TRBV13 and TRBJ1-1, is AAGVIQSPRHLIKEKRETATLKCYPIPRHDTVYWYQQGPGQDPQFLISFYEKMQSDKGSIPDRFSAQQFSDYHSELNMSSLELGDSALYFCASSPGRKSWADTEAFFGQGTRLTVV.

This clonotype was seen ten or more times. This rearrangement joins TRBV27 to TRBJ2-2; no reliable D call. CDR1 and CDR2 from the germline V gene are MNHEY and SMNVEV (reference sequence). The V gene lost 3 bases and the J gene lost 0 bases, with 17 bases spanning the gap. The CDR3 totals 18 residues. The CDR3 region has the DNA TGTGCCAGCAGTTTTTCTCTTCAGCTTCAGCCGAACACCGGGGAGCTGTTTTTT. Translating it yields CASSFSLQLQPNTGELFF.

At least ten counts were recorded for this clonotype. The V call is TRBV12-3 or TRBV12-4, the J call TRBJ2-6; no definite D call. The CDR3 sequence is 16 residues long. V was trimmed by 6 bases and J by 0 bases, leaving 12 bases between them. This chain's CDR3 is CASSHTPPSGANVLTF. CDR3 sequence (DNA): TGTGCCAGCAGCCACACACCCCCCTCTGGGGCCAACGTCCTGACTTTC.

This clonotype has a handful of counts. The chain uses TRBV10-3 and TRBJ2-3, with D unresolved. The germline V gene encodes CDR1 ENHRY and CDR2 SYGVKD. The CDR3 is made up of 13 amino acids. The ends were cut back, 2 bases at V and 2 bases at J, with 5 bases in the middle. This CDR3 reads CAISETFTDTQYF. The CDR3 coding sequence is TGTGCCATCAGTGAGACGTTCACAGATACGCAGTATTTT.

A word on this clonotype: This could be a read error, since a much larger clone is one nucleotide away. The rearrangement uses TRBV6-2 or TRBV6-3 and TRBJ1-1; TRBD1 matches at 8 bases. CDR3 length: 13 amino acids. CDR1 MNHEY and CDR2 SVGEGT come from the germline V gene. CDR3 protein: CAGSTGTGSEAFF. DNA of the CDR3: TGTGCCGGCAGCACCGGGACAGGCTCTGAAGCTTTCTTT.

In this sample, this clonotype turned up many times. The rearrangement links TRBV24-1 to TRBJ2-1, with D tentatively TRBD1 (6 bases). The CDR3 contains 14 residues. CDR1 KGHDR and CDR2 SFDVKD come from the germline V gene. Deletions cut 4 bases from V and 8 bases from J, with 14 bases between. In nucleotides, the CDR3 is TGTGCCACCAGTGAGGGCAGGGGTGTCGATGAGCAGTTCTTC. Its translation: CATSEGRGVDEQFF.

This clonotype was recorded a few times. V usage is TRBV27 and J usage is TRBJ2-5, with 7 bases lining up with TRBD2. Germline-derived CDR1 and CDR2 are MNHEY and SMNVEV (reference sequence). V shed 5 bases, J shed 7 bases, and the junction held 10 bases outside the gene matches. The CDR3 length is 14 residues. The CDR3 DNA sequence: TGTGCCAGCAGTGCTTTGGCGGGGGAGCTGACCCAGTACTTC. It translates to CASSALAGELTQYF.

The rearrangement uses TRBV7-2 and TRBJ2-7; 7 bases are shared with TRBD2. This CDR3 spans 14 amino acids. Germline V gives CDR1 SGHTA, CDR2 FQGNSA. V lost 3 bases and J lost 2; bases outside the gene matches: 4. The chain's CDR3 is CASSFWGGTYEQYF. Written as DNA, the CDR3 is TGTGCCAGCAGCTTTTGGGGGGGGACCTACGAGCAGTACTTC.

A note on this clonotype: A much larger clone sits a single nucleotide away, making a read error possible. The chain joins TRBV6-5 to TRBJ1-3, with 8 nucleotides matching TRBD1. Trimming removed 11 bases from V and 2 bases from J; junction bases left unmatched: 14. Germline lookup yields CDR1 MNHEY and CDR2 SVGAGI. This CDR3 contains 16 residues. The DNA of the CDR3 is TGTGCCTGCACTATCGGACAGGGTGCACCTGGAAACACCATATATTTT. It yields the protein CACTIGQGAPGNTIYF.

This clonotype has at least ten counts. V and J are TRBV5-1 and TRBJ1-5; TRBD1 agrees at 7 bases. V dropped 4 bases and J dropped 0; count of bases not matched to a gene: 4. This CDR3 is 15 amino acids long. Germline V gene sequence: CDR1 SGHRS, CDR2 YFSETQ. CDR3 DNA sequence: TGCGCCAGCAGCCAACAGGGGTATAGCAATCAGCCCCAGCATTTT. This gives the protein CASSQQGYSNQPQHF.

This clonotype showed up just a few times. The chain combines TRBV11-2 with TRBJ2-5; D is undetermined. Deletions cut 5 bases from V and 2 bases from J, with 12 bases between. The CDR3 spans 14 residues. CDR1 is SGHAT, CDR2 FQNNGV, per germline. The CDR3 bases are TGTGCCAGCAGCCTAATCAGCCTTCAAGAGACCCAGTACTTC. It translates to CASSLISLQETQYF.

This clonotype was counted at least ten times. The genes are TRBV7-8 and TRBJ2-7; D ambiguous. V lost 11 bases and J lost 2, with 13 bases in between. The CDR3 is made up of 12 amino acids. Germline CDR1 is SGHVS and CDR2 is FQNEAQ. The CDR3 sequence is CASRAGTYEQYF. The CDR3 bases are TGTGCCTCCCGGGCTGGTACCTACGAGCAGTACTTC.

This clonotype has at least ten counts. The chain joins TRBV27 to TRBJ2-4; D not resolved. The V end lost 8 bases, the J end lost 0 bases, and 11 bases lay between the germline ends. The CDR3 is 14 amino acids. In germline, CDR1 is MNHEY, CDR2 SMNVEV (reference sequence). This chain's CDR3 is CASLLTGAKNIQYF. As DNA, the CDR3 is TGTGCCAGCCTGCTAACGGGAGCCAAAAACATTCAGTACTTC.

A few counts support this clonotype. The V and J genes are TRBV7-9 and TRBJ2-4, with D perhaps TRBD1 or TRBD2 (6 bases each). Between the trimmed V and J ends, which lost 5 bases and 2 bases, there was a span of 13 bases. The germline gives CDR1 SEHNR, CDR2 FQNEAQ (reference sequence). The CDR3 contains 15 residues. The CDR3 DNA is TGTGCCAGCAGCCTTCCGGGGGCTCCCAAAAACATTCAGTACTTC. It translates to CASSLPGAPKNIQYF. Together with reference TRBV7-9 and TRBJ2-4, the CDR3 gives the full variable domain: DTGVSQNPRHKITKRGQNVTFRCDPISEHNRLYWYRQTLGQGPEFLTYFQNEAQLEKSRLLSDRFSAERPKGSFSTLEIQRTEQGDSAMYLCASSLPGAPKNIQYFGAGTRLSVL.

Concerning this clonotype: A much larger clone sits a single nucleotide away, making a read error possible. The chain joins TRBV7-9 to TRBJ2-7; maybe TRBD2 (5 bases). CDR1 and CDR2 (germline): SEHNR, FQNEAQ (reference sequence). V was trimmed by 4 bases and J by 1 base, leaving 11 bases between them. The CDR3 runs to 14 residues. The CDR3, as DNA: TGTGCCAGCAGCTCCCCTTGGAGGTCCTACGAGCAGTACTTC. This translates into CASSSPWRSYEQYF.

With respect to this clonotype: One junction end does not reproduce the germline sequence, and a read error may be involved. The chain recombines TRBV7-2 with TRBJ2-3, with 7 bases aligning to TRBD2. Germline V gives CDR1 SGHTA, CDR2 FQGNSA. The CDR3 is made up of 16 amino acids. CDR3 nucleotides: TGTGCCAGCGGCTTAGGCCCTAGCGGTAGCACGGATACGCAGTATTTT. Translated, it gives CASGLGPSGSTDTQYF.

For this clonotype: Just one base apart from a much larger clone, this may be a read error. The genes are TRBV4-1 and TRBJ1-5; tentative D call: TRBD1 (6 bases). Germline values: CDR1 MGHRA, CDR2 YSYEKL. This CDR3 comprises 14 residues. The V and J ends lost 1 base and 6 bases respectively, with 10 bases between them. The CDR3 coding sequence is TGCGCCAGCAGCCAAGTACAGGGTGGTCAGCCCCAGCATTTT. Protein sequence: CASSQVQGGQPQHF.

This clonotype was counted at least ten times. The chain combines TRBV4-3 with TRBJ2-1, with D maybe TRBD1 (7 bases). The V gene lost 1 base and the J gene lost 3 bases, with 13 bases spanning the gap. The germline CDR1 and CDR2 sequences are LGHNA and YSLEER. The CDR3 spans 16 residues. The chain's CDR3 is CASSQVWQGGYNEQFF. CDR3 sequence (DNA): TGCGCCAGCAGCCAAGTTTGGCAGGGGGGCTACAATGAGCAGTTCTTC.

The chain combines TRBV19 with TRBJ2-1; D uncertain. The CDR3 is 12 residues long. The germline V and J ends were trimmed by 3 bases and 4 bases, with 4 bases remaining between them. Germline lookup yields CDR1 LNHDA and CDR2 SQIVND (reference sequence). The DNA for the CDR3 is TGTGCCAGTAGTATTCAGTACAATGAGCAGTTCTTC. Its translation: CASSIQYNEQFF.

This clonotype appeared many times. This rearrangement joins TRBV20-1 to TRBJ1-5; TRBD1 matches at 7 bases. V lost 1 base, J lost 5 bases, and 2 bases stayed unmatched. This CDR3 has 13 residues. The germline V gene encodes CDR1 DFQATT and CDR2 SNEGSKA (reference sequence). CDR3 nucleotide sequence: TGCAGTGCTAGAGGACAGGGATATCAGCCCCAGCATTTT. It translates to CSARGQGYQPQHF.

In its sample, this clonotype was seen many times. V and J are TRBV20-1 and TRBJ2-7; TRBD1 matches 8 bases. This CDR3 spans 17 amino acids. Germline assignment: CDR1 DFQATT and CDR2 SNEGSKA (reference sequence). Trimming at V came to 6 bases and at J to 5 bases, leaving 21 bases not matched to a gene. Here the CDR3 DNA reads TGCAGTGCCCCGACTACTATGGACAGGGCACTTTGGGACGAGCAGTACTTC. Protein product: CSAPTTMDRALWDEQYF.

The sample holds many counts of this clonotype. This rearrangement joins TRBV9 to TRBJ1-1, with D possibly TRBD1 on 6 matching bases. There are 15 residues in the CDR3. CDR1 is SGDLS, CDR2 YYNGEE, per germline. The V and J ends lost 4 bases and 0 bases respectively, with 13 bases between them. CDR3 sequence: CASSTGGALNTEAFF. CDR3 sequence (DNA): TGTGCCAGCAGCACCGGGGGGGCATTGAACACTGAAGCTTTCTTT. The complete variable domain, with remaining parts taken from reference TRBV9 and TRBJ1-1, reads DSGVTQTPKHLITATGQRVTLRCSPRSGDLSVYWYQQSLDQGLQFLIQYYNGEERAKGNILERFSAQQFPDLHSELNLSSLELGDSALYFCASSTGGALNTEAFFGQGTRLTVV.

As for this clonotype: It may be a read error: a sequence one base away is much more abundant. This chain links TRBV4-3 with TRBJ1-2, with 9 positions matching TRBD1. The CDR3 covers 15 residues. The V gene's germline CDR1 is LGHNA and CDR2 YSLEER. The trim removed 4 bases at V and 2 bases at J, leaving 5 bases unmatched. DNA of the CDR3: TGCGCCAGCAGCCCTGGGACAGGGATGAACTATGGCTACACCTTC. Translation gives CASSPGTGMNYGYTF.

The chain links TRBV19 to TRBJ2-2; 12 bases agree with TRBD2. This CDR3 comprises 18 residues. The V gene end was trimmed by 5 bases and the J gene end by 0 bases; junction bases not matched to a gene: 7. CDR1 and CDR2 (germline): LNHDA, SQIVND (reference sequence). The CDR3 spells CASSPGTSGRSNTGELFF. The CDR3 nucleotides read TGTGCCAGTAGTCCGGGTACTAGCGGGAGGTCGAACACCGGGGAGCTGTTTTTT.

As concerns this clonotype: A clone one base away is much larger, so this may be a read error. CDR3 nucleotide sequence: TGTGCCAGCAGTGAAACAGGGGATTTGGACAATGGGCAGTTCTTC. Translation gives CASSETGDLDNGQFF. The chain joins TRBV25-1 to TRBJ2-1, with 7 bases aligning to TRBD1. Germline assignment: CDR1 MGHDK and CDR2 SYGVNS. The CDR3 covers 15 residues.

The chain is built from TRBV7-9 and TRBJ2-1; 8 bases align to TRBD2. CDR3 length: 16 residues. V shed 6 bases, J shed 9 bases, and the junction held 16 bases outside the gene matches. Per germline, CDR1 SEHNR and CDR2 FQNEAQ (reference sequence). The chain's CDR3 is CASRRRITGGPSEQFF. DNA of the CDR3: TGTGCCAGCAGGAGAAGGATAACGGGGGGGCCTTCTGAGCAGTTCTTC.

This clonotype was seen ten or more times. The chain joins TRBV2 to TRBJ2-7, with D maybe TRBD2 (6 bases). The ends were cut back, 4 bases at V and 7 bases at J, with 14 bases in the middle. Germline values: CDR1 SNHLY, CDR2 FYNNEI. There are 13 residues in the CDR3. The CDR3 region has the DNA TGTGCCAGCAGTGGATGGGGCGCGGGGGAGCAGTACTTC. Amino acid sequence: CASSGWGAGEQYF.